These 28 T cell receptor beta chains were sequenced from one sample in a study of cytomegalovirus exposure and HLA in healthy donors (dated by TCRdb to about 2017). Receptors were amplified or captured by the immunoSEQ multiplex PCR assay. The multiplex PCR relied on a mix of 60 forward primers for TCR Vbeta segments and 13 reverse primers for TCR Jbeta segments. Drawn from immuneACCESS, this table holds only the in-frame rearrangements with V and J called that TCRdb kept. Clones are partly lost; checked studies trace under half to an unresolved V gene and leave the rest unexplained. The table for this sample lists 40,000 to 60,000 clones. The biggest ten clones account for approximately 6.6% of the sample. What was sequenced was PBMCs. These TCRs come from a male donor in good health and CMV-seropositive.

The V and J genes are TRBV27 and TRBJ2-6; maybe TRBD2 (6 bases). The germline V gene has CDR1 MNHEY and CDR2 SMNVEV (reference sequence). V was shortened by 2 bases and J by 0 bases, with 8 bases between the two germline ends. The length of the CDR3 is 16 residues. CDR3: CASSLRGSSGANVLTF. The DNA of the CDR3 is TGTGCCAGCAGTTTACGGGGGAGCTCTGGGGCCAACGTCCTGACTTTC.

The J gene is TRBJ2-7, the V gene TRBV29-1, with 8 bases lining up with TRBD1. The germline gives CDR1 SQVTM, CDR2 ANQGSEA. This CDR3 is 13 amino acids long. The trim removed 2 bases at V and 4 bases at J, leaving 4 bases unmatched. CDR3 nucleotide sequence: TGCAGCGTTGAATGGACAGGGCGATACGAGCAGTACTTC. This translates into CSVEWTGRYEQYF.

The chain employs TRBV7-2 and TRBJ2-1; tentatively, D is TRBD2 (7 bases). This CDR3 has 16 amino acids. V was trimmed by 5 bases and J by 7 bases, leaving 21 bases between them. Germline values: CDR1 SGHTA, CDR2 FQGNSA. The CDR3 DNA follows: TGTGCCAGCAGCACCTCCCCCGGGGGGCTCGGGAATGAGCAGTTCTTC. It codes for CASSTSPGGLGNEQFF.

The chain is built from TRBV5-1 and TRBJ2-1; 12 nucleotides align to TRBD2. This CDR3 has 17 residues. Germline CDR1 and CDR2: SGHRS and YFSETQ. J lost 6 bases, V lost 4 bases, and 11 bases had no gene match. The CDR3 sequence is CASSHPLAGGPRNEQFF. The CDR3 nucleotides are TGCGCCAGCAGCCACCCCCTAGCGGGGGGGCCCCGCAATGAGCAGTTCTTC.

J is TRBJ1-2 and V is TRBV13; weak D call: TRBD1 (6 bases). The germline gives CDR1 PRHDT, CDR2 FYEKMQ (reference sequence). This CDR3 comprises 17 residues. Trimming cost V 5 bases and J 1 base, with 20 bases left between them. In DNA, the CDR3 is TGTGCCAGCAGCCCAGGGACTACAGGGATCGGTAACTATGGCTACACCTTC. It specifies CASSPGTTGIGNYGYTF. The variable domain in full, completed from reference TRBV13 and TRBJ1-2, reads AAGVIQSPRHLIKEKRETATLKCYPIPRHDTVYWYQQGPGQDPQFLISFYEKMQSDKGSIPDRFSAQQFSDYHSELNMSSLELGDSALYFCASSPGTTGIGNYGYTFGSGTRLTVV.

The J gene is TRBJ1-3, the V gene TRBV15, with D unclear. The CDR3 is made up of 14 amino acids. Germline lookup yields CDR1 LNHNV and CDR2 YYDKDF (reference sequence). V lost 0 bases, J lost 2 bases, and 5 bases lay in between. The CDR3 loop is CATSRDLTGNTIYF. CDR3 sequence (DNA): TGTGCCACCAGCAGAGATCTTACTGGAAACACCATATATTTT.

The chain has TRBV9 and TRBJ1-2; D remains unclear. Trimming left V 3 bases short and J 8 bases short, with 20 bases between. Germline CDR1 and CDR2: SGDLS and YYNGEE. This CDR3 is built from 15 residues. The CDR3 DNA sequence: TGTGCCAGCAGCGCCGAACCTGTGGAGGTTGCGGGCTACACCTTC. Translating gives CASSAEPVEVAGYTF. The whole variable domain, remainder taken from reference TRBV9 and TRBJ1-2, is DSGVTQTPKHLITATGQRVTLRCSPRSGDLSVYWYQQSLDQGLQFLIQYYNGEERAKGNILERFSAQQFPDLHSELNLSSLELGDSALYFCASSAEPVEVAGYTFGSGTRLTVV.

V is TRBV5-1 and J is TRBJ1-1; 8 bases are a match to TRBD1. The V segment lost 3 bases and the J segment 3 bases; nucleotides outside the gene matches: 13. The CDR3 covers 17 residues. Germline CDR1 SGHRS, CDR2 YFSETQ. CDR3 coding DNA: TGCGCCAGCAGCTCCTTCCCCCGGACAGGGTTGGACACTGAAGCTTTCTTT. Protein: CASSSFPRTGLDTEAFF.

In nucleotides, the CDR3 is TGTGCCAGCAGCAAAGCAAGGCAGGCCCCTAACTATGGCTACACCTTC. This translates into CASSKARQAPNYGYTF. V usage is TRBV21-1 and J usage is TRBJ1-2; the table calls TRBD1, which could not be checked here. TRBV21-1 is shown as a pseudogene. This CDR3 has 16 amino acids.

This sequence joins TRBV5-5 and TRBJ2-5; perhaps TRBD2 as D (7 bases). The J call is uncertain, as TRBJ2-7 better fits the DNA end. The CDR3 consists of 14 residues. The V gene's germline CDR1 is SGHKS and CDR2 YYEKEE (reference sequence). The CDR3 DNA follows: TGTGCCAGCAGCTGGGAGGGACATCCCTACGAGCAGTACTTC. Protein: CASSWEGHPYEQYF.

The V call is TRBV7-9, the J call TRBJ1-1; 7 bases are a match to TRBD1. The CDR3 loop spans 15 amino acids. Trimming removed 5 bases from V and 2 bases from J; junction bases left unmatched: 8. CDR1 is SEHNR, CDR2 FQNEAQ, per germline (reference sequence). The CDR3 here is CASSTRDSLNTEAFF. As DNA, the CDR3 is TGTGCCAGCAGCACCCGGGACAGCCTCAACACTGAAGCTTTCTTT.

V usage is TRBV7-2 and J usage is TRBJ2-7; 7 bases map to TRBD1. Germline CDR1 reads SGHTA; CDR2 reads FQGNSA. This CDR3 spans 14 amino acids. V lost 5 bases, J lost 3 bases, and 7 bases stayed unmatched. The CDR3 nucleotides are TGTGCCAGCAGCCCACAGACAGGGATCTACGAGCAGTACTTC. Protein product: CASSPQTGIYEQYF.

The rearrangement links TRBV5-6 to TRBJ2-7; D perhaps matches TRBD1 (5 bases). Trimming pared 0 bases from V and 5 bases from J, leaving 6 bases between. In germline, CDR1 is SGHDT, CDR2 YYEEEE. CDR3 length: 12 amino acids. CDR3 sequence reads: CASSLVRDEQYF. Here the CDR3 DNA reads TGTGCCAGCAGCTTGGTCAGGGACGAGCAGTACTTC.

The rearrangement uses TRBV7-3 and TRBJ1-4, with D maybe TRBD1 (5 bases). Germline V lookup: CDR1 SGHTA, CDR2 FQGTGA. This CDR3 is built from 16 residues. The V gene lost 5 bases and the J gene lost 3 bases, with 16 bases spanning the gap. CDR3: CASSPDPGPPNEKLFF. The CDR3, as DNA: TGTGCCAGCAGCCCCGACCCAGGGCCTCCTAATGAAAAACTGTTTTTT.

CDR3 region: CASSNSCGTALSYEQYF. Written as DNA, the CDR3 is TGTGCCAGCAGCAACTCATGCGGGACAGCATTATCCTACGAGCAGTACTTC. This chain links TRBV21-1 with TRBJ2-7; the listed D gene, TRBD1, was not tested against the DNA. TRBV21-1 is deemed a pseudogene. This CDR3 contains 17 residues.

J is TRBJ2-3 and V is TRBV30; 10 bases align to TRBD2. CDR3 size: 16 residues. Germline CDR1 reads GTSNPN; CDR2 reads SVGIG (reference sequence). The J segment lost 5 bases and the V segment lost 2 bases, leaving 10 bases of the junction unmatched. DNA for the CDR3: TGTGCCTGGAGTTTGTGTCAAGCGGGGGGGAGAGATACGCAGTATTTT. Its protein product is CAWSLCQAGGRDTQYF.

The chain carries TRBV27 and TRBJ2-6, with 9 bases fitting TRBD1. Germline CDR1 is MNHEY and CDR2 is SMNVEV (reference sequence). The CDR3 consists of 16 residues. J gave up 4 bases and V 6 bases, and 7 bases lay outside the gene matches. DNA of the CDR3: TGTGCCAGCAGGACAGGGGGGGAATTCGGGGCCAACGTCCTGACTTTC. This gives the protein CASRTGGEFGANVLTF.

This chain's CDR3 is CASGGREGNQPQHF. The CDR3, as DNA: TGTGCCAGCGGGGGCAGGGAGGGGAATCAGCCCCAGCATTTT. The V and J genes are TRBV10-3 and TRBJ1-5; maybe TRBD1 (6 bases). V lost 10 bases and J lost 4, with 17 bases in between. Germline CDR1 is ENHRY and CDR2 is SYGVKD. The CDR3 extends over 14 amino acids.

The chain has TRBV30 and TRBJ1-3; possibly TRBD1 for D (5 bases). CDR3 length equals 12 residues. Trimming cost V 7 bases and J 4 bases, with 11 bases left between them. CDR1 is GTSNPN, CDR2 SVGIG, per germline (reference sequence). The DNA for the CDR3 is TGTGCCTTCCCCGGGGGAGGAAACACCATATATTTT. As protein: CAFPGGGNTIYF.

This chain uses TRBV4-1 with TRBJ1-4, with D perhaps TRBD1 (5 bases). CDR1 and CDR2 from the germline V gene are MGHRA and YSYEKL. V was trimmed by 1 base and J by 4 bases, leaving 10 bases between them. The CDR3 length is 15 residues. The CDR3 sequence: CASSQGAGGNEKLFF. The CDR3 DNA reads TGCGCCAGCAGCCAAGGAGCGGGGGGTAATGAAAAACTGTTTTTT.

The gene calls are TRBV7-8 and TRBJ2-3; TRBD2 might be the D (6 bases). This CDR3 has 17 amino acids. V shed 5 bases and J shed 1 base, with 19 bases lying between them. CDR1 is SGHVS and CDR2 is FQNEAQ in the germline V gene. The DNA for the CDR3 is TGTGCCAGCAGCGGCCTCGCCCCCTCGGGAGGCACAGATACGCAGTATTTT. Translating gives CASSGLAPSGGTDTQYF.

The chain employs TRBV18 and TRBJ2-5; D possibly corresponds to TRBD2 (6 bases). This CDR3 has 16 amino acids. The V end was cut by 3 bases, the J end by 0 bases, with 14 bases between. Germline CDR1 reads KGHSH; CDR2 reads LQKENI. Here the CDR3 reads CASSPPGTLYQETQYF. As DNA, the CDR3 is TGTGCCAGCTCACCCCCCGGGACTCTGTACCAAGAGACCCAGTACTTC.

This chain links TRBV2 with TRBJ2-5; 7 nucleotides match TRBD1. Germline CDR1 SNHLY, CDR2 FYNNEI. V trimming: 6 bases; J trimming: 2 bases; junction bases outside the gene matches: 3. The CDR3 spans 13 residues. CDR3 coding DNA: TGTGCCAGCAGGTCGGGACAGCAAGAGACCCAGTACTTC. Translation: CASRSGQQETQYF.

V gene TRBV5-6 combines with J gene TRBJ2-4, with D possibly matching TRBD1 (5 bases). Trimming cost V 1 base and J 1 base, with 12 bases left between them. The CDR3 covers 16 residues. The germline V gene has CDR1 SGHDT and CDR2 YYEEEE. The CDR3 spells CASSLRGTVAKNIQYF. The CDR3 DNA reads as TGTGCCAGCAGCTTGAGGGGTACGGTTGCCAAAAACATTCAGTACTTC.

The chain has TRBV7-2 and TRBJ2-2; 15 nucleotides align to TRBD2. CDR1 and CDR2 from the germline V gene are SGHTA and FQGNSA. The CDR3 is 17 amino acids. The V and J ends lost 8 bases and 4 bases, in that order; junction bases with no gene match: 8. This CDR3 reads CASDWTSGGAVTGELFF. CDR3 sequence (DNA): TGTGCCAGCGACTGGACTAGCGGGGGGGCCGTCACCGGGGAGCTGTTTTTT.

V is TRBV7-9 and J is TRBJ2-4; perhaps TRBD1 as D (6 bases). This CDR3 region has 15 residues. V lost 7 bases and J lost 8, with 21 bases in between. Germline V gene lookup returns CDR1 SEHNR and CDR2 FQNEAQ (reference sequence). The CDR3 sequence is CASTARPGVTDIQYF. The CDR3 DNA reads TGTGCCAGCACCGCAAGGCCAGGGGTAACTGACATTCAGTACTTC.

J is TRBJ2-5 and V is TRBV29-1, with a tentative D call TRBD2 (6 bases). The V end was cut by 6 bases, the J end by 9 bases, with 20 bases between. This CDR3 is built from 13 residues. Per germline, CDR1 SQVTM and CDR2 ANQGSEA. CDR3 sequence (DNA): TGCAGCGTCCCAGGGACTGGGCCCGAGGCCCAGTACTTC. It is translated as CSVPGTGPEAQYF.

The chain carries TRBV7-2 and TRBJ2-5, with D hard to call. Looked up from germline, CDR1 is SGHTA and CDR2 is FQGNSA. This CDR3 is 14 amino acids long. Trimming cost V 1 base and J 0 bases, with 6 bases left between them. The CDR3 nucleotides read TGTGCCAGCAGCTTAGGAGGAAACCAAGAGACCCAGTACTTC. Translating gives CASSLGGNQETQYF. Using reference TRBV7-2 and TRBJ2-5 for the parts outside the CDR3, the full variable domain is GAGVSQSPSNKVTEKGKDVELRCDPISGHTALYWYRQSLGQGLEFLIYFQGNSAPDKSGLPSDRFSAERTGGSVSTLTIQRTQQEDSAVYLCASSLGGNQETQYFGPGTRLLVL.